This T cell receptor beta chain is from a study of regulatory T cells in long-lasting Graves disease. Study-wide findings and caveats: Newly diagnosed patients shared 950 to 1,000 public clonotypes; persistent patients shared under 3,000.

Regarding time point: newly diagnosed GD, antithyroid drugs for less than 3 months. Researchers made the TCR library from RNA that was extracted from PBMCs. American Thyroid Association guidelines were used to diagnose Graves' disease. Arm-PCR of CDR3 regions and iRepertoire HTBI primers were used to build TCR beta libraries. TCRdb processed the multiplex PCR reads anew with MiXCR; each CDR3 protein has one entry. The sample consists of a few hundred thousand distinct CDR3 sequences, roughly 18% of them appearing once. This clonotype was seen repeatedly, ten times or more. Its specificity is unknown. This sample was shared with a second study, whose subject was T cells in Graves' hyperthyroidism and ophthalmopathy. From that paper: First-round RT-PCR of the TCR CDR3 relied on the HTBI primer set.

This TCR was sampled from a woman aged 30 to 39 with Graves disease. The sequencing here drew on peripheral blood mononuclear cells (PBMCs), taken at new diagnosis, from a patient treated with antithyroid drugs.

In nucleotides, the CDR3 is TGTGCCACCGGACTAGCGAACACAGATACGCAGTATTTT. Translation: CATGLANTDTQYF. The chain has TRBV24-1 and TRBJ2-3, with 9 positions matching TRBD2. CDR1 is KGHDR, CDR2 SFDVKD, per germline. The CDR3 is 13 amino acids. V lost 9 bases and J lost 2; bases outside the gene matches: 2.